This record concerns one TCR beta chain sequence. The germline CDR1 and CDR2 sequences are SNHLY and FYNNEI. This CDR3 contains 13 residues. These data originate in a study of monozygotic twins with inflammatory bowel disease. For every TCR library, about 3,500 ng of total RNA was used. TCRdb re-called the 5' RACE reads; one entry per CDR3 protein, DNA not given. The sample's table shows some 130,000 distinct CDR3 sequences. Sequencing was performed on blood. The TCR sequence derives from a human donor with ulcerative colitis or Crohn's disease, or a healthy co-twin of an affected twin (not recorded which). This chain joins TRBV2 and TRBJ1-5. The chain's CDR3 is CASRWDYNQPQHF.